The rows below give T cell receptor beta chains drawn from one sample of a study of cytomegalovirus exposure and HLA in healthy donors. This table comes from immunoSEQ multiplex PCR, and its TCRdb copy is limited to in-frame clones, with some not included. Here the sample spans fewer than 150,000 clones, about 72% being singletons. The sequenced sample consisted of PBMCs. Receptor source: a man aged 50 or older in good health and CMV-seropositive. Each CDR3 is given with its conserved first and last residue. Each record gives: clone size, J gene, V gene, D gene, CDR3 DNA, CDR3 protein. The D gene is left open where the match is weak. Expanded clones get a size class; other rows say once, few or many, or leave the size out.

abundance: NA; j_gene: TRBJ1-4; v_gene: TRBV19; d_gene: NA; CDR3nt: TGTGCCAGTAGTATGAGAGGTCGTCCCGGAGGGGAAAAACTGTTTTTT; CDR3aa: CASSMRGRPGGEKLFF
abundance: NA; j_gene: TRBJ2-2; v_gene: TRBV4-3; d_gene: TRBD2; CDR3nt: TGCGCCAGCAGCCAGGGGGGACTAGCGGGAGATAACACCGGGGAGCTGTTTTTT; CDR3aa: CASSQGGLAGDNTGELFF
abundance: NA; j_gene: TRBJ2-5; v_gene: TRBV2; d_gene: NA; CDR3nt: TGTGCCAGCAGTCCGGGTTCCACCCCGGGGACCCAGTACTTC; CDR3aa: CASSPGSTPGTQYF
abundance: NA; j_gene: TRBJ2-1; v_gene: TRBV5-4; d_gene: TRBD2; CDR3nt: TGTGCCAGCAGCTTGCCCAGCGGGAGTGATAATGAGCAGTTCTTC; CDR3aa: CASSLPSGSDNEQFF
abundance: NA; j_gene: TRBJ2-1; v_gene: TRBV7-6; d_gene: TRBD2; CDR3nt: TGTGCCAGCAGCCTTTCACCGGGACTAGCGGGAGTCCCCTCCTACAATGAGCAGTTCTTC; CDR3aa: CASSLSPGLAGVPSYNEQFF
abundance: NA; j_gene: TRBJ2-3; v_gene: TRBV11-3; d_gene: TRBD2; CDR3nt: TGTGCCAGCAGCCCCGGGACTAGTTTCAGCACAGATACGCAGTATTTT; CDR3aa: CASSPGTSFSTDTQYF
abundance: few; j_gene: TRBJ2-7; v_gene: TRBV10-3; d_gene: TRBD1; CDR3nt: TGTGCCATCAGTCCAACGACAGGGGGCTACGAGCAGTACTTC; CDR3aa: CAISPTTGGYEQYF
abundance: NA; j_gene: TRBJ2-7; v_gene: TRBV4-3; d_gene: TRBD1; CDR3nt: TGCGCCAGCAGCCAATACCGGGACAGGGTCGGGTGGTCCTACGAGCAGTACTTC; CDR3aa: CASSQYRDRVGWSYEQYF
abundance: NA; j_gene: TRBJ2-5; v_gene: TRBV9; d_gene: TRBD2; CDR3nt: TGTGCCAGCAGCGCCTACCTAGCGGGAGGGCCGGGAGAGACCCAGTACTTC; CDR3aa: CASSAYLAGGPGETQYF
abundance: NA; j_gene: TRBJ2-5; v_gene: TRBV7-2; d_gene: NA; CDR3nt: TGTGCCAGCAGCTTAGCGCGGGGAACCCAAGAGACCCAGTACTTC; CDR3aa: CASSLARGTQETQYF
abundance: NA; j_gene: TRBJ2-7; v_gene: TRBV12-5; d_gene: NA; CDR3nt: TGTGCTAGTGCCCTTACCTACGAGCAGTACTTC; CDR3aa: CASALTYEQYF
abundance: NA; j_gene: TRBJ1-2; v_gene: TRBV9; d_gene: NA; CDR3nt: TGTGCCAGCAGCGCCCCCTCCTTTGGCTACACCTTC; CDR3aa: CASSAPSFGYTF
abundance: NA; j_gene: TRBJ1-1; v_gene: TRBV10-1; d_gene: NA; CDR3nt: TGCGCCAGCAGTGATGGTGGGCCGAACACTGAAGCTTTCTTT; CDR3aa: CASSDGGPNTEAFF
abundance: NA; j_gene: TRBJ2-3; v_gene: TRBV13; d_gene: NA; CDR3nt: TGTGCCAGCAGCCTCCCCACAGATACGCAGTATTTT; CDR3aa: CASSLPTDTQYF
abundance: NA; j_gene: TRBJ2-2; v_gene: TRBV11-3; d_gene: TRBD1; CDR3nt: TGTGCCAGCAGCTTACACGGGACAGGGAACACCGGGGAGCTGTTTTTT; CDR3aa: CASSLHGTGNTGELFF
abundance: NA; j_gene: TRBJ1-5; v_gene: TRBV15; d_gene: TRBD1; CDR3nt: TGTGCCACCAGCAGAGCCCTTCCGGGACAGTCTCGGGGCAATCAGCCCCAGCATTTT; CDR3aa: CATSRALPGQSRGNQPQHF
abundance: NA; j_gene: TRBJ2-3; v_gene: TRBV2; d_gene: TRBD2; CDR3nt: TGTGCCAGCAGTCGGTTAGCGGGGGGGCCGGATACGCAGTATTTT; CDR3aa: CASSRLAGGPDTQYF
abundance: NA; j_gene: TRBJ2-5; v_gene: TRBV6-1; d_gene: TRBD1; CDR3nt: TGTGCCAGCAGTGCGGCCGGGACAGGCCCTGAGACCCAGTACTTC; CDR3aa: CASSAAGTGPETQYF
abundance: once; j_gene: TRBJ2-7; v_gene: TRBV6-5; d_gene: TRBD2; CDR3nt: TGTGCCAGCAGGAAAGGGACTAGCGGGGCCTACGAGCAGTACTTC; CDR3aa: CASRKGTSGAYEQYF
abundance: few; j_gene: TRBJ1-2; v_gene: TRBV21-1; d_gene: NA; CDR3nt: TGTGCCAGCAGCAGATCTGTCAGGGACTATGGCTACACCTTC; CDR3aa: CASSRSVRDYGYTF
abundance: NA; j_gene: TRBJ2-7; v_gene: TRBV5-1; d_gene: TRBD2; CDR3nt: TGCGCCAGCAGCTTGGCGGGGGGGGTCTACGAGCAGTACTTC; CDR3aa: CASSLAGGVYEQYF
abundance: NA; j_gene: TRBJ2-7; v_gene: TRBV7-9; d_gene: NA; CDR3nt: TGTGCCAGCAGCCCTCCTGTGGCAGGGAACTACGAGCAGTACTTC; CDR3aa: CASSPPVAGNYEQYF
abundance: NA; j_gene: TRBJ2-5; v_gene: TRBV5-8; d_gene: NA; CDR3nt: TGTGCCAGCAGCCGACTCCAGGGGCTGGGGAGAGAGACCCAGTACTTC; CDR3aa: CASSRLQGLGRETQYF
abundance: NA; j_gene: TRBJ1-5; v_gene: TRBV15; d_gene: NA; CDR3nt: TGTGCCACCAGCAGAGTGTGGGCAACCAATAGCAATCAGCCCCAGCATTTT; CDR3aa: CATSRVWATNSNQPQHF
abundance: once; j_gene: TRBJ2-7; v_gene: TRBV6-5; d_gene: TRBD1; CDR3nt: TGTGCCAGCAGTTTAGGGACAGGGTTTAACGAGCAGTACTTC; CDR3aa: CASSLGTGFNEQYF
abundance: NA; j_gene: TRBJ1-2; v_gene: TRBV6-1; d_gene: TRBD1; CDR3nt: TGTGCCAGCAGCGAACGGACAGGGGGCTATGGCTACACCTTC; CDR3aa: CASSERTGGYGYTF
abundance: few; j_gene: TRBJ2-3; v_gene: TRBV19; d_gene: TRBD2; CDR3nt: TGTGCCAGTAGTACTAGCGGAGCTAGCACAGATACGCAGTATTTT; CDR3aa: CASSTSGASTDTQYF
abundance: NA; j_gene: TRBJ2-7; v_gene: TRBV9; d_gene: NA; CDR3nt: TGTGCCAGCAGCCCAGGACAGTTTTCCTACGAGCAGTACTTC; CDR3aa: CASSPGQFSYEQYF
abundance: NA; j_gene: TRBJ1-2; v_gene: TRBV5-1; d_gene: TRBD1; CDR3nt: TGCGCCAGCAGCTGGGGGGACAGTAACTATGGCTACACCTTC; CDR3aa: CASSWGDSNYGYTF
abundance: few; j_gene: TRBJ2-5; v_gene: TRBV4-1; d_gene: TRBD2; CDR3nt: TGCGCCAGCAGCCAAGGTAGCGGGGGGGGCCAAGAGACCCAGTACTTC; CDR3aa: CASSQGSGGGQETQYF
abundance: once; j_gene: TRBJ1-3; v_gene: TRBV18; d_gene: TRBD1; CDR3nt: TGTGCCAGCTCACCGTCAGGGGGGTACACCATATATTTT; CDR3aa: CASSPSGGYTIYF
abundance: NA; j_gene: TRBJ2-7; v_gene: TRBV27; d_gene: NA; CDR3nt: TGTGCCAGCAGCGCACTTGCGACAGGCTCCTACGAGCAGTACTTC; CDR3aa: CASSALATGSYEQYF
abundance: NA; j_gene: TRBJ1-4; v_gene: TRBV5-8; d_gene: NA; CDR3nt: TGTGCCAGCAGCCCTTTTGAGAAACTGTTTTTT; CDR3aa: CASSPFEKLFF
abundance: NA; j_gene: TRBJ2-7; v_gene: TRBV6-5; d_gene: TRBD1; CDR3nt: TGTGCCAGCAGTTACTCCGGGACAGGGAACTCCTACGAGCAGTACTTC; CDR3aa: CASSYSGTGNSYEQYF
abundance: few; j_gene: TRBJ2-7; v_gene: TRBV7-2; d_gene: NA; CDR3nt: TGTGCCAGCAGCCCGCTTGGAGGGAACTACGAGCAGTACTTC; CDR3aa: CASSPLGGNYEQYF
abundance: NA; j_gene: TRBJ2-2; v_gene: TRBV29-1; d_gene: NA; CDR3nt: TGCAGCGTTCGGGCAGCGGGCTCACACGGCGGGGAGCTGTTTTTT; CDR3aa: CSVRAAGSHGGELFF
abundance: NA; j_gene: TRBJ1-2; v_gene: TRBV6-1; d_gene: TRBD1; CDR3nt: TGTGCCAGCAGGGAGGGACAGGGACTGTTATACACCTTC; CDR3aa: CASREGQGLLYTF
abundance: NA; j_gene: TRBJ2-6; v_gene: TRBV21-1; d_gene: NA; CDR3nt: TGTGCCAGCAGCAATTCGACAGGGCGAGGGGCCAACGTCCTGACTTTC; CDR3aa: CASSNSTGRGANVLTF